Following are 29 T cell receptor beta chains from one sample sequenced in a study of T cell responses to AZD1222 COVID-19 vaccine. The assay was immunoSEQ multiplex PCR, and TCRdb's table has in-frame clones only and misses some. This sample yields over 60,000 clones, of which more than 75% are seen a single time; nearly 25% belongs to the top ten. The sample consisted of peripheral blood, taken on day 0 of AZD1222 vaccination. The source of these receptors is an adult in good health.

The genes are TRBV28 and TRBJ1-2; the D gene is possibly TRBD1 (5 bases). The germline CDR1 and CDR2 sequences are MDHEN and SYDVKM. This CDR3 is 10 amino acids long. CDR3 residues: CVSSGNGYTF. In DNA form, the CDR3 reads TGTGTATCGTCAGGGAATGGCTACACCTTC.

This clone has only a few counts. The J gene is TRBJ1-4, the V gene TRBV29-1; 7 bases agree with TRBD1. The CDR3 sequence is 15 residues long. In germline, CDR1 is SQVTM, CDR2 ANQGSEA. Losses at the gene ends were 6 bases for V and 0 bases for J; bases not matched to a gene: 7. CDR3 sequence: CSVAGTASTNEKLFF. For the CDR3, the DNA is TGCAGCGTAGCCGGGACAGCCTCAACTAATGAAAAACTGTTTTTT. Using reference TRBV29-1 and TRBJ1-4 for the parts outside the CDR3, the full variable domain is SAVISQKPSRDICQRGTSLTIQCQVDSQVTMMFWYRQQPGQSLTLIATANQGSEATYESGFVIDKFPISRPNLTFSTLTVSNMSPEDSSIYLCSVAGTASTNEKLFFGSGTQLSVL.

The chain carries TRBV5-4 and TRBJ1-2; 7 bases line up with TRBD1. CDR1 is SGHNT, CDR2 YYREEE, per germline (reference sequence). With 5 bases clipped from V and 6 bases from J, the junction kept 7 bases outside the gene matches. This CDR3 is built from 13 residues. CDR3 DNA sequence: TGTGCCAGCAGGCCTCCAGGGGGGAATGGCTACACCTTC. Its protein product is CASRPPGGNGYTF.

V gene TRBV7-9 combines with J gene TRBJ2-3; D is unresolved. CDR3 length: 14 residues. Germline values: CDR1 SEHNR, CDR2 FQNEAQ (reference sequence). V lost 4 bases to trimming and J lost 0 bases, with 8 bases between them. The CDR3, as DNA: TGTGCCAGCAGCTACAGCGCTAGCACAGATACGCAGTATTTT. The encoded protein is CASSYSASTDTQYF.

V is TRBV14 and J is TRBJ1-6; no clear D. Trimming left V 1 base short and J 7 bases short, with 14 bases between. The CDR3 sequence is 16 residues long. Germline CDR1 is SGHDN and CDR2 is FVKESK. Here the CDR3 DNA reads TGTGCCAGCAGCCAAGGGACTCCCCGCGGGAATTCACCCCTCCACTTT. Protein sequence: CASSQGTPRGNSPLHF.

V and J are TRBV10-3 and TRBJ1-1; D remains ambiguous. The CDR3 is 12 amino acids. Trimming cost V 9 bases and J 1 base, with 9 bases left between them. Per the germline V gene, CDR1 is ENHRY and CDR2 is SYGVKD. CDR3: CAIRRSNTEAFF. The CDR3 region has the DNA TGTGCCATACGACGGTCGAACACTGAAGCTTTCTTT.

A single count supports this clone. The chain links TRBV30 to TRBJ1-2, with D perhaps matching TRBD1 (6 bases). The CDR3 loop spans 16 amino acids. The germline gives CDR1 GTSNPN, CDR2 SVGIG (reference sequence). V lost 0 bases, J lost 0 bases, and 14 bases lay in between. CDR3 in amino acids: CAWSVYRVRANYGYTF. For the CDR3, the DNA is TGTGCCTGGAGTGTATACAGGGTGAGAGCTAACTATGGCTACACCTTC.

This chain joins TRBV6-5 and TRBJ1-6, with TRBD1 identical over 9 bases. This CDR3 spans 13 amino acids. J gave up 6 bases and V 7 bases, and 1 base lay outside the gene matches. Per germline, CDR1 MNHEY and CDR2 SVGAGI. The CDR3 loop reads CASMGQGNSPLHF. The CDR3 nucleotides read TGTGCCAGCATGGGACAGGGTAATTCACCCCTCCACTTT.

This chain links TRBV9 with TRBJ2-5, with 8 positions matching TRBD2. Trimming took 4 bases from V and 5 from J; bases not matched to a gene: 7. The CDR3 length is 14 residues. CDR1 SGDLS and CDR2 YYNGEE come from the germline V gene. This CDR3 reads CASSMAGGQETQYF. For the CDR3, the DNA is TGTGCCAGCAGCATGGCGGGGGGCCAGGAGACCCAGTACTTC.

The chain is built from TRBV6-6 and TRBJ1-3; weak D call: TRBD1 (5 bases). The CDR3 length is 16 residues. CDR1 and CDR2 from the germline V gene are MNHNY and SVGAGI (reference sequence). With 3 bases removed from V and 1 base from J, the gap between germline ends came to 13 bases. DNA for the CDR3: TGTGCCAGCAGTTATCGGGTGGGGCAGTCTGGAAACACCATATATTTT. This translates into CASSYRVGQSGNTIYF.

The J gene is TRBJ2-1, the V gene TRBV12-3 or TRBV12-4; unclear D gene. The germline V and J ends were trimmed by 8 bases and 7 bases, with 9 bases remaining between them. The CDR3 runs to 11 residues. As DNA, the CDR3 is TGTGCCAGCGAGTTCTGGAATGAGCAGTTCTTC. Protein sequence: CASEFWNEQFF.

The rearrangement joins TRBV15 to TRBJ1-5; D uncertain. The CDR3 length is 15 residues. The germline CDR1 and CDR2 sequences are LNHNV and YYDKDF (reference sequence). Trimming pared 5 bases from V and 0 bases from J, leaving 11 bases between. CDR3 nucleotides: TGTGCCACCAGCTTTACAGAACATAGCAATCAGCCCCAGCATTTT. This gives the protein CATSFTEHSNQPQHF.

V usage is TRBV7-6 and J usage is TRBJ1-3, with a weak D call TRBD1 (5 bases). The CDR3 loop spans 15 amino acids. Germline CDR1 is SGHVS and CDR2 is FNYEAQ. Trimming pared 5 bases from V and 1 base from J, leaving 12 bases between. CDR3 in amino acids: CASSPSGGSGNTIYF. Written as DNA, the CDR3 is TGTGCCAGCAGCCCATCGGGGGGTTCTGGAAACACCATATATTTT.

The V and J genes are TRBV29-1 and TRBJ2-7, with 10 bases aligning to TRBD2. Looked up from germline, CDR1 is SQVTM and CDR2 is ANQGSEA. The CDR3 is 15 amino acids. V trimming: 4 bases; J trimming: 0 bases; junction bases outside the gene matches: 6. The CDR3 DNA sequence: TGCAGCGTTGCACTAGCGGGGCGTAGCTCCTACGAGCAGTACTTC. Translating it yields CSVALAGRSSYEQYF.

This chain connects TRBV5-4 to TRBJ2-7, with D uncertain. The CDR3 spans 14 residues. Between the trimmed V and J ends, which lost 0 bases and 0 bases, there was a span of 7 bases. Germline CDR1 is SGHNT and CDR2 is YYREEE (reference sequence). CDR3 amino acids: CASSLAPDSYEQYF. The CDR3 nucleotides read TGTGCCAGCAGCTTGGCTCCGGACTCCTACGAGCAGTACTTC.

The chain is built from TRBV30 and TRBJ2-7, with 12 positions matching TRBD2. Germline CDR1 and CDR2: GTSNPN and SVGIG (reference sequence). The CDR3 extends over 17 amino acids. Unmatched junction bases numbered 13, after V lost 7 bases and J lost 0 bases. The CDR3 DNA reads as TGTGCCTTGCCATCGGGACTAGCGGGCCGGTGCTCCTACGAGCAGTACTTC. Protein product: CALPSGLAGRCSYEQYF.

The rearrangement links TRBV7-2 to TRBJ1-5; the D is unclear. Germline lookup yields CDR1 SGHTA and CDR2 FQGNSA. V was shortened by 5 bases and J by 1 base, with 15 bases between the two germline ends. The CDR3 spans 16 residues. CDR3 amino acids: CASSHYPPPSNQPQHF. The CDR3 DNA sequence: TGTGCCAGCAGCCATTATCCCCCGCCAAGCAATCAGCCCCAGCATTTT.

The chain has TRBV6-6 and TRBJ1-4, with a possible D match to TRBD1 (6 bases). This CDR3 region has 16 residues. The V end lost 0 bases, the J end lost 5 bases, and 13 bases lay between the germline ends. CDR1 and CDR2 (germline): MNHNY, SVGAGI (reference sequence). CDR3 protein: CASSYSYRDPNEKLFF. CDR3 sequence (DNA): TGTGCCAGCAGTTACTCTTACAGGGATCCAAATGAAAAACTGTTTTTT.

The chain has TRBV3-1 (or the pseudogene TRBV3-2) and TRBJ2-3; D is undetermined. Germline V gene lookup returns CDR1 LGHDT and CDR2 YNNKEL (reference sequence). V lost 4 bases and J lost 1, with 9 bases in between. The CDR3 consists of 14 residues. The CDR3 coding sequence is TGTGCCAGCAGCCCAAGACTTCGCACAGATACGCAGTATTTT. The encoded protein is CASSPRLRTDTQYF.

This chain links TRBV28 with TRBJ1-2; 11 bases line up with TRBD1. J lost 3 bases, V lost 3 bases, and 6 bases had no gene match. The length of the CDR3 is 16 residues. CDR1 MDHEN and CDR2 SYDVKM come from the germline V gene. The CDR3 region has the DNA TGTGCCAGCAGTTTGTGGGGACAGGGGGGCCACTATGGCTACACCTTC. This gives the protein CASSLWGQGGHYGYTF.

The chain couples TRBV30 to TRBJ1-5; D possibly corresponds to TRBD1 (5 bases). The V and J ends lost 2 bases and 1 base respectively, with 18 bases between them. CDR1 is GTSNPN and CDR2 is SVGIG in the germline V gene (reference sequence). This CDR3 is 17 amino acids long. Written as DNA, the CDR3 is TGTGCCTGGAGTTTTTCCGGGACCCCACGGAGCAATCAGCCCCAGCATTTT. Translation gives CAWSFSGTPRSNQPQHF.

V gene TRBV3-1 (or the pseudogene TRBV3-2) combines with J gene TRBJ2-7; 8 bases are shared with TRBD2. The germline V gene has CDR1 LGHDT and CDR2 YNNKEL (reference sequence). The V segment lost 1 base and the J segment 0 bases; nucleotides outside the gene matches: 8. This CDR3 spans 17 amino acids. CDR3 sequence (DNA): TGTGCCAGCAGCCAAGGGGTGTATAGCGGGGCCTCCTACGAGCAGTACTTC. Its translation: CASSQGVYSGASYEQYF.

V and J are TRBV7-8 and TRBJ1-5, with TRBD1 as a possible D gene (6 bases). Per the germline V gene, CDR1 is SGHVS and CDR2 is FQNEAQ. The CDR3 has 15 amino acids. V gave up 0 bases and J gave up 7 bases, with 13 bases separating them. The CDR3 DNA reads as TGTGCCAGCAGCTTAGCACAGGGAGGGAACCAGCCCCAGCATTTT. This codes for CASSLAQGGNQPQHF.

This clone was seen at least ten times. V usage is TRBV5-1 and J usage is TRBJ2-6; no reliable D call. The CDR3 has 16 amino acids. CDR1 is SGHRS and CDR2 is YFSETQ in the germline V gene. V was shortened by 0 bases and J by 2 bases, with 9 bases between the two germline ends. The CDR3 is CASSLGQETGANVLTF. CDR3 bases: TGCGCCAGCAGCTTGGGCCAGGAGACTGGGGCCAACGTCCTGACTTTC.

The J gene is TRBJ1-1, the V gene TRBV7-9; D ambiguous. Between the trimmed V and J ends, which lost 5 bases and 1 base, there was a span of 20 bases. Germline CDR1 SEHNR, CDR2 FQNEAQ (reference sequence). This CDR3 comprises 17 residues. The CDR3 nucleotides are TGTGCCAGCAGCCCCCGCGGTCCCATGGGAGGGAACACTGAAGCTTTCTTT. Residues: CASSPRGPMGGNTEAFF.

The chain recombines TRBV27 with TRBJ2-7, with TRBD1 identical over 10 bases. The germline CDR1 and CDR2 sequences are MNHEY and SMNVEV (reference sequence). V dropped 5 bases and J dropped 2; count of bases not matched to a gene: 6. The CDR3 runs to 15 residues. This CDR3 reads CASSAAGQGTYEQYF. The CDR3, as DNA: TGTGCCAGCAGTGCCGCGGGACAGGGGACCTACGAGCAGTACTTC.

This clone was picked up one time. The chain combines TRBV12-3 or TRBV12-4 with TRBJ1-2; D call uncertain. Deletions cut 4 bases from V and 5 bases from J, with 11 bases between. The CDR3 contains 13 residues. CDR3 in amino acids: CASSSREGYGYTF. Here the CDR3 DNA reads TGTGCCAGCAGTTCACGGGAAGGTTATGGCTACACCTTC.

This chain links TRBV5-4 with TRBJ1-2, with 7 bases matching TRBD1. The CDR3 totals 16 residues. V was clipped by 5 bases and J by 8 bases; unmatched bases: 18. CDR1 and CDR2 (germline): SGHNT, YYREEE (reference sequence). As DNA, the CDR3 is TGTGCCAGCAGTGTCGAACCCAGGGGGGGAATATGGGGCTACACCTTC. Translation: CASSVEPRGGIWGYTF.

The rearrangement joins TRBV19 to TRBJ2-4; D may correspond to TRBD1 or TRBD2 (6 bases each). There are 15 residues in the CDR3. V was pared by 5 bases and J by 5 bases, with 16 bases between. Germline V gene sequence: CDR1 LNHDA, CDR2 SQIVND (reference sequence). The CDR3 nucleotides read TGTGCCAGTAGTCCCGACCACAGGGAGGAAAACATTCAGTACTTC. Its translation: CASSPDHREENIQYF.